This T cell receptor (beta chain) stems from a study of T cells after posttransplantation cyclophosphamide. Findings and caveats of the study: TRB overlap between skin or GI tissue T cells and blood was limited. Recipient CMV seropositivity and CMV reactivation strongly tracked TRB clonality.

Looked up from germline, CDR1 is ENHRY and CDR2 is SYGVKD. CDR3 length equals 13 residues. V lost 5 bases and J 5 bases, leaving 12 bases between the germline ends. Turning to this clone: Its antigen is not known.

Cells defined as naive were viable CD3+CD4+ or CD3+CD8+ and CCR7+CD45RA+CD45RO-CD95-CD27+CD28+. The related graft donor's blood sample was taken on the day of bone marrow donation. Sequenced by immunoSEQ multiplex PCR; TCRdb stores in-frame clones only, minus some. Of about 22,000 clones listed, 95% to 98% are singletons. Sequenced sample: naive CD4+ T cells sorted from PBMCs. This sequence was found in a man in his fifties or sixties in good health, CMV-negative, and a related stem cell transplant donor. The chain joins TRBV10-3 to TRBJ1-1; possible D gene TRBD1, 6 bases. The CDR3 DNA is TGTGCCATCAGTTCAACAGGGATAACTGAAGCTTTCTTT. It is translated as CAISSTGITEAFF.